The sequence of this T cell receptor beta chain was determined in a study of neurological immune-mediated disorders. The cells used in sorted libraries, CD4+ or CD8+ T cells, numbered 900,000 to 1,000,000. From the 5' RACE reads, TCRdb called clonotypes with MiXCR, one entry per CDR3 protein. This sample has 25,000 to 35,000 distinct CDR3 sequences, with around 4% found just once. Germline assignment: CDR1 MDHEN and CDR2 SYDVKM. CDR3 length equals 13 residues. V lost 6 bases, J lost 6 bases, and 14 bases lay in between. Sequenced sample: CD4+ T cells from blood. The TCR originated in a woman between 40 and 50 years old in good health. This chain joins TRBV28 and TRBJ1-2, with TRBD1 as a possible D gene (6 bases). Here the CDR3 reads CASSVRGADGYTF. As DNA, the CDR3 is TGTGCCAGCAGCGTCCGGGGGGCCGATGGCTACACCTTC.